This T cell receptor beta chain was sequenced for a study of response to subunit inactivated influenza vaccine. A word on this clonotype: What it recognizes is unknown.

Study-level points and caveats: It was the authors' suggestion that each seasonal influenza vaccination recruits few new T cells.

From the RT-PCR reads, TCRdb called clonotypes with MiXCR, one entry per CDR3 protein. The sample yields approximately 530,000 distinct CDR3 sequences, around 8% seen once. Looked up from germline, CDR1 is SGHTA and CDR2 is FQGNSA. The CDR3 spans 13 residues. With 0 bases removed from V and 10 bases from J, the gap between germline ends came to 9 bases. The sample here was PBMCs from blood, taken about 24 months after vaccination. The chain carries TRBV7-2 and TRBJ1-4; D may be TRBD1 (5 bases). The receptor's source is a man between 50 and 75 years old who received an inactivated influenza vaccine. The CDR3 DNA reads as TGTGCCAGCAGCTTAGCGCGGAGGGGAAAACTGTTTTTT. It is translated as CASSLARRGKLFF.